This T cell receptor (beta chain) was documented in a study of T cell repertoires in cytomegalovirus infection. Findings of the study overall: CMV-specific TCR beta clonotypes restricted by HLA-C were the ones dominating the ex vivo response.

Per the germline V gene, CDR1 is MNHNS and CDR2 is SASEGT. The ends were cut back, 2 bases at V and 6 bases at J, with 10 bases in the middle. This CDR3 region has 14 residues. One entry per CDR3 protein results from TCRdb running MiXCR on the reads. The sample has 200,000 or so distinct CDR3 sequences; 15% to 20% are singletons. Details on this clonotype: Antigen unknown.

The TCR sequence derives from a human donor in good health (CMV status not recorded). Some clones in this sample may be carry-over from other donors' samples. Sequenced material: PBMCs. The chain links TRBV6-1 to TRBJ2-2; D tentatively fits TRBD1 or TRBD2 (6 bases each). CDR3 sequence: CASSELRGAGELFF. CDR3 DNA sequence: TGTGCCAGCAGTGAATTAAGGGGGGCCGGGGAGCTGTTTTTT.